This T cell receptor beta chain was found in a study of shared clonotypes between healthy human individuals. Notes on the study in general: Memory subsets generally showed lower estimated richness than naive subsets.

Comments on this clone: The target antigen is unknown.

Assay: immunoSEQ multiplex PCR; the TCRdb copy retains only in-frame clones and omits some. The sample lists 2 million to 3 million clones, roughly 93% occurring once. This CDR3 has 16 residues. Germline CDR1 and CDR2: MDHEN and SYDVKM. Trimming cost V 6 bases and J 3 bases, with 17 bases left between them. The chain couples TRBV28 to TRBJ2-2; the D gene is possibly TRBD2 (6 bases). The sequencing sample was made of naive CD4+ T cells from PBMCs. Subset described: CD45RA+ positively selected. This TCR came from a man aged 18 to 29 in good health. Some clones in this sample may be carry-over from other donors' samples. As DNA, the CDR3 is TGTGCCAGCAGAGACGGGACCCGCGGGGACACCGGGGAGCTGTTTTTT. As protein: CASRDGTRGDTGELFF.